The rows below give T cell receptor beta chains drawn from one sample of a study of T cell changes during pregnancy in multiple sclerosis. This table comes from immunoSEQ multiplex PCR, and its TCRdb copy is limited to in-frame clones, with some not included. There are about 62,000 clones in the sample; under 95% occur only once, and 2.5% to 4% lies in the top ten. This specimen consisted of CD8+ T cells from peripheral blood mononuclear cells, obtained in the second trimester of pregnancy. The receptor source for this set is a female donor with multiple sclerosis, enrolled in a pregnancy study. CDR3s include the opening cysteine and the closing phenylalanine or tryptophan. The D gene is left open where the match is weak. Rows give clone size only sometimes, using once, few, many, or a class for an expanded clone.

j_gene: TRBJ2-3; abundance: -; d_gene: TRBD2; v_gene: TRBV4-3; CDR3aa: CASSQDLLAGGRADTQYF; CDR3nt: TGCGCCAGCAGCCAAGATTTACTAGCGGGAGGGAGAGCAGATACGCAGTATTTT
j_gene: TRBJ2-1; abundance: few; d_gene: -; v_gene: TRBV7-6; CDR3aa: CASSLGGEQFF; CDR3nt: TGTGCCAGCAGCTTAGGCGGGGAGCAGTTCTTC
j_gene: TRBJ2-1; abundance: -; d_gene: -; v_gene: TRBV5-1; CDR3aa: CASSLEHREQFF; CDR3nt: TGCGCCAGCAGCTTGGAACACAGAGAGCAGTTCTTC
j_gene: TRBJ2-7; abundance: -; d_gene: -; v_gene: TRBV6-5; CDR3aa: CASSYTGNYEQYF; CDR3nt: TGTGCCAGCAGTTACACAGGGAACTACGAGCAGTACTTC
j_gene: TRBJ1-1; abundance: -; d_gene: -; v_gene: TRBV7-9; CDR3aa: CASSYQGNPEAFF; CDR3nt: TGTGCCAGCAGCTATCAGGGGAACCCTGAAGCTTTCTTT
j_gene: TRBJ1-4; abundance: -; d_gene: TRBD1; v_gene: TRBV19; CDR3aa: CASSIVGQGDFDEKLFF; CDR3nt: TGTGCCAGTAGTATAGTAGGGCAGGGGGATTTTGATGAAAAACTGTTTTTT
j_gene: TRBJ1-1; abundance: once; d_gene: -; v_gene: TRBV2; CDR3aa: CASSLGLGFMNTEAFF; CDR3nt: TGTGCCAGCAGTCTTGGACTCGGATTTATGAACACTGAAGCTTTCTTT
j_gene: TRBJ1-1; abundance: -; d_gene: TRBD1; v_gene: TRBV5-1; CDR3aa: CASSLRTGNTEAFF; CDR3nt: TGCGCCAGCAGCCTACGGACAGGGAACACTGAAGCTTTCTTT
j_gene: TRBJ1-5; abundance: -; d_gene: -; v_gene: TRBV27; CDR3aa: CASSLQGFNQPQHF; CDR3nt: TGTGCCAGCAGTTTACAGGGATTCAATCAGCCCCAGCATTTT
j_gene: TRBJ2-5; abundance: -; d_gene: -; v_gene: TRBV19; CDR3aa: CASSTPYSAGLQETQYF; CDR3nt: TGTGCCAGTAGTACCCCATATTCCGCAGGGCTGCAAGAGACCCAGTACTTC
j_gene: TRBJ1-5; abundance: -; d_gene: TRBD1; v_gene: TRBV2; CDR3aa: CASRRQGGQPQHF; CDR3nt: TGTGCCAGCAGAAGACAGGGCGGACAGCCCCAGCATTTT
j_gene: TRBJ2-3; abundance: -; d_gene: TRBD2; v_gene: TRBV7-9; CDR3aa: CASSLGTSEAQYF; CDR3nt: TGTGCCAGCAGCTTAGGGACTAGCGAGGCGCAGTATTTT
j_gene: TRBJ2-1; abundance: -; d_gene: -; v_gene: TRBV5-1; CDR3aa: CASSLESEPYNEQFF; CDR3nt: TGCGCCAGCAGCTTGGAGAGCGAACCCTACAATGAGCAGTTCTTC
j_gene: TRBJ2-7; abundance: once; d_gene: TRBD2; v_gene: TRBV5-4; CDR3aa: CASSLDTSGWDEQYF; CDR3nt: TGTGCCAGCAGCTTGGATACTAGCGGTTGGGACGAGCAGTACTTC
j_gene: TRBJ2-1; abundance: -; d_gene: -; v_gene: TRBV4-1; CDR3aa: CASSQGGGEQFF; CDR3nt: TGCGCCAGCAGCCAAGGAGGGGGTGAGCAGTTCTTC
j_gene: TRBJ2-2; abundance: once; d_gene: -; v_gene: TRBV9; CDR3aa: CASRGLRAGELFF; CDR3nt: TGTGCCAGCCGGGGTTTACGGGCCGGGGAGCTGTTTTTT
j_gene: TRBJ2-1; abundance: -; d_gene: TRBD2; v_gene: TRBV5-1; CDR3aa: CASSFTSGSYNEQFF; CDR3nt: TGCGCCAGCAGCTTCACTAGCGGGTCCTACAATGAGCAGTTCTTC
j_gene: TRBJ2-5; abundance: -; d_gene: TRBD2; v_gene: TRBV7-9; CDR3aa: CASSFTSGDQETQYF; CDR3nt: TGTGCCAGCAGCTTTACTAGCGGGGACCAAGAGACCCAGTACTTC
j_gene: TRBJ2-1; abundance: -; d_gene: TRBD2; v_gene: TRBV4-2; CDR3aa: CASSHPGLAGGTYNEQFF; CDR3nt: TGTGCCAGCAGCCACCCCGGACTAGCGGGAGGGACCTACAATGAGCAGTTCTTC
j_gene: TRBJ1-2; abundance: -; d_gene: -; v_gene: TRBV29-1; CDR3aa: CSVEEGGGYGYTF; CDR3nt: TGCAGCGTTGAAGAAGGGGGTGGCTATGGCTACACCTTC
j_gene: TRBJ2-7; abundance: -; d_gene: -; v_gene: TRBV6-1; CDR3aa: CASRDSALSYEQYF; CDR3nt: TGTGCCAGCAGGGACAGTGCCCTCTCCTACGAGCAGTACTTC
j_gene: TRBJ2-3; abundance: -; d_gene: -; v_gene: TRBV19; CDR3aa: CASSLQGGGGDTQYF; CDR3nt: TGTGCCAGTAGTCTACAGGGTGGGGGTGGAGATACGCAGTATTTT
j_gene: TRBJ2-1; abundance: -; d_gene: TRBD2; v_gene: TRBV13; CDR3aa: CASSPISGRVYNEQFF; CDR3nt: TGTGCCAGCAGCCCTATTAGCGGGAGGGTCTACAATGAGCAGTTCTTC
j_gene: TRBJ2-5; abundance: -; d_gene: -; v_gene: TRBV28; CDR3aa: CASTSPSQETQYF; CDR3nt: TGTGCCAGCACTTCGCCCAGCCAAGAGACCCAGTACTTC
j_gene: TRBJ2-7; abundance: -; d_gene: -; v_gene: TRBV30; CDR3aa: CAWTPQGFDYEQYF; CDR3nt: TGTGCCTGGACGCCCCAGGGGTTTGACTACGAGCAGTACTTC
j_gene: TRBJ2-7; abundance: -; d_gene: -; v_gene: TRBV19; CDR3aa: CASSIALVGVGSYEQYF; CDR3nt: TGTGCCAGTAGTATAGCCCTCGTCGGGGTAGGGTCCTACGAGCAGTACTTC
j_gene: TRBJ2-1; abundance: -; d_gene: TRBD2; v_gene: TRBV11-2; CDR3aa: CASSPPGTGGRYNEQFF; CDR3nt: TGTGCCAGCAGCCCCCCGGGGACGGGAGGGCGATACAATGAGCAGTTCTTC
j_gene: TRBJ2-1; abundance: -; d_gene: -; v_gene: TRBV9; CDR3aa: CASSVISSSYNEQFF; CDR3nt: TGTGCCAGCAGCGTTATATCTAGCTCCTACAATGAGCAGTTCTTC
j_gene: TRBJ2-7; abundance: -; d_gene: TRBD1; v_gene: TRBV20-1; CDR3aa: CSARTDRGRAF; CDR3nt: TGCAGTGCCCGCACCGACAGGGGTCGGGCCTTC